The next 27 T cell receptor beta chains were all read from a single sample in a study of Tregs in tolerant kidney transplant recipients. Libraries were prepared by immunoSEQ multiplex PCR; TCRdb keeps only in-frame clonotypes and omits some of them. Of tens of thousands of clones in the sample, 65% to 85% are singletons; the top ten hold roughly 4%. Material for sequencing was CD4+ T cells from blood. Source of these receptors: a human donor in good health.

This clone appeared once. The chain couples TRBV2 to TRBJ1-1, with no clear D. This CDR3 has 13 residues. Deletions cut 8 bases from V and 6 bases from J, with 16 bases between. Germline CDR1 SNHLY, CDR2 FYNNEI. CDR3 coding DNA: TGTGCCAGCGCCCCCCTTAGCAGCCCTGAAGCTTTCTTT. Protein sequence: CASAPLSSPEAFF.

The rearrangement links TRBV7-2 to TRBJ1-5, with 10 bases identical to TRBD1. The length of the CDR3 is 15 residues. Germline CDR1 reads SGHTA; CDR2 reads FQGNSA. Trimming took 3 bases from V and 4 from J; bases not matched to a gene: 3. CDR3 protein: CASSLGQGRNQPQHF. The CDR3 coding sequence is TGTGCCAGCAGCTTGGGACAGGGGCGGAATCAGCCCCAGCATTTT.

This clone was detected a few times. DNA of the CDR3: TGTGCCAGCAGCGCCCCCGGGACAAAAAGGAGAGGAAACACCATATATTTT. It translates to CASSAPGTKRRGNTIYF. The chain has TRBV11-2 and TRBJ1-3, with D perhaps TRBD1 (6 bases). This CDR3 region has 17 residues. Per the germline V gene, CDR1 is SGHAT and CDR2 is FQNNGV. Trimming took off 5 bases at V and 4 bases at J, with 21 bases between the two ends.

V usage is TRBV5-4 and J usage is TRBJ1-6; TRBD1 matches at 7 bases. This CDR3 comprises 14 residues. After removal of 2 bases from V and 7 bases from J, the junction contained 3 bases not matched to a gene. Germline V gene lookup returns CDR1 SGHNT and CDR2 YYREEE (reference sequence). In DNA, the CDR3 is TGTGCCAGCAGCTTACAGGGGATAAATTCACCCCTCCACTTT. Encoded protein: CASSLQGINSPLHF. Supplemented by reference TRBV5-4 and TRBJ1-6, the full variable domain reads ETGVTQSPTHLIKTRGQQVTLRCSSQSGHNTVSWYQQALGQGPQFIFQYYREEENGRGNFPPRFSGLQFPNYSSELNVNALELDDSALYLCASSLQGINSPLHFGNGTRLTVT.

This chain joins TRBV27 and TRBJ1-1; TRBD1 is a possible D gene (5 bases). CDR3 size: 16 residues. Germline CDR1 is MNHEY and CDR2 is SMNVEV (reference sequence). The V end lost 4 bases, the J end lost 3 bases, and 18 bases lay between the germline ends. The CDR3 sequence: CASSSLDRDGHTEAFF. DNA for the CDR3: TGTGCCAGCAGTTCCCTCGACCGGGACGGCCACACTGAAGCTTTCTTT.

The genes are TRBV5-1 and TRBJ2-7; 11 bases line up with TRBD2. Trimming at V came to 6 bases and at J to 6 bases, leaving 11 bases not matched to a gene. Germline CDR1 SGHRS, CDR2 YFSETQ. The CDR3 is 15 amino acids. The CDR3 DNA reads TGCGCCAGCACCCCTCGGGCTAGCGGGGGGTCCGAGCAGTACTTC. It yields the protein CASTPRASGGSEQYF.

V and J are TRBV11-3 and TRBJ2-3; TRBD1 matches at 8 bases. The ends lost 8 bases at V and 5 bases at J; junction bases unmatched: 12. CDR3 length: 15 amino acids. Germline CDR1 and CDR2: SGHNT and YENEEA. The CDR3 coding sequence is TGTGCCAGCCATATAAGCAGGGGGCGTAAAGATACGCAGTATTTT. It codes for CASHISRGRKDTQYF.

This chain connects TRBV15 to TRBJ1-3; unclear D gene. Trimming shortened V by 3 bases and J by 0 bases, and 9 bases separated the two germline ends. Germline CDR1 LNHNV, CDR2 YYDKDF (reference sequence). The CDR3 totals 15 residues. Written as DNA, the CDR3 is TGTGCCACCAGCAGGGATCTTAGCTCTGGAAACACCATATATTTT. This translates into CATSRDLSSGNTIYF.

This chain links TRBV19 with TRBJ2-5; D is perhaps TRBD2 (6 bases). V was trimmed by 5 bases and J by 2 bases, leaving 21 bases between them. The CDR3 totals 17 residues. Germline V gives CDR1 LNHDA, CDR2 SQIVND (reference sequence). This chain's CDR3 is CASSPREGGHRQETQYF. As DNA, the CDR3 is TGTGCCAGTAGTCCAAGGGAAGGAGGGCATAGACAAGAGACCCAGTACTTC.

In this sample, this clone turned up a few times. V usage is TRBV9 and J usage is TRBJ1-5; a possible D gene is TRBD1 (5 bases). V dropped 3 bases and J dropped 5 bases, with 9 bases sitting between them. CDR3 length: 13 amino acids. Germline CDR1 reads SGDLS; CDR2 reads YYNGEE. Here the CDR3 reads CASSAGGDQPQHF. CDR3 in DNA: TGTGCCAGCAGCGCCGGAGGGGATCAGCCCCAGCATTTT. Complete variable domain (other parts from reference TRBV9 and TRBJ1-5): DSGVTQTPKHLITATGQRVTLRCSPRSGDLSVYWYQQSLDQGLQFLIQYYNGEERAKGNILERFSAQQFPDLHSELNLSSLELGDSALYFCASSAGGDQPQHFGDGTRLSIL.

This clone rates as medium-sized (0.01 to 0.1%). The V call is TRBV4-2, the J call TRBJ1-4; TRBD1 might be the D (5 bases). V dropped 2 bases and J dropped 10 bases, with 17 bases sitting between them. Per the germline V gene, CDR1 is LGHNA and CDR2 is YNFKEQ. The CDR3 runs to 15 residues. As DNA, the CDR3 is TGTGCCAGCAGCCAAAACTACCGGGACGATGTAAAACTGTTTTTT. This translates into CASSQNYRDDVKLFF.

The chain is built from TRBV7-2 and TRBJ1-5; maybe TRBD1 (5 bases). The V end lost 6 bases, the J end lost 0 bases, and 12 bases lay between the germline ends. Germline CDR1 is SGHTA and CDR2 is FQGNSA. The CDR3 is 15 residues long. CDR3 DNA: TGTGCCAGCAGTTCGGGGGGGTTTAGCAATCAGCCCCAGCATTTT. It codes for CASSSGGFSNQPQHF.

This chain connects TRBV19 to TRBJ2-2, with D maybe TRBD1 (6 bases). The germline CDR1 and CDR2 sequences are LNHDA and SQIVND (reference sequence). The CDR3 has 14 residues. V was shortened by 7 bases and J by 3 bases, with 12 bases between the two germline ends. The CDR3 region has the DNA TGTGCCAGTATAGGACAGCACTACACCGGGGAGCTGTTTTTT. Translation gives CASIGQHYTGELFF.

The genes are TRBV4-3 and TRBJ1-1; TRBD1 might be the D (5 bases). CDR3 length: 13 amino acids. Trimming removed 3 bases at V and 5 bases at J, with 10 bases between. Germline loops: CDR1 LGHNA, CDR2 YSLEER. Written as DNA, the CDR3 is TGCGCCAGCAGCCAGGAGGGGCGGACTGAAGCTTTCTTT. Amino acids: CASSQEGRTEAFF.

The chain carries TRBV6-5 and TRBJ2-7, with TRBD2 matching over 7 bases. Germline V lookup: CDR1 MNHEY, CDR2 SVGAGI. The ends lost 5 bases at V and 3 bases at J; junction bases unmatched: 1. This CDR3 comprises 12 residues. CDR3 loop: CASSRGSYEQYF. The CDR3 coding sequence is TGTGCCAGCAGTCGCGGGAGCTACGAGCAGTACTTC.

This clone was observed a few times. The rearrangement joins TRBV7-8 to TRBJ2-3; D not resolved. CDR1 is SGHVS, CDR2 FQNEAQ, per germline. Trimming removed 3 bases at V and 0 bases at J, with 13 bases between. The CDR3 spans 16 residues. DNA for the CDR3: TGTGCCAGCAGCTTTTCGGTAGTTGGTAGCACAGATACGCAGTATTTT. Its protein product is CASSFSVVGSTDTQYF.

The chain couples TRBV18 to TRBJ2-1, with a possible D match to TRBD1 (5 bases). In germline, CDR1 is KGHSH, CDR2 LQKENI. Trimming took 3 bases from V and 5 from J, leaving 17 bases between them. CDR3 length equals 16 residues. As DNA, the CDR3 is TGTGCCAGCTCACCTTGGACACCCCTTGGGAACAATGAGCAGTTCTTC. This gives the protein CASSPWTPLGNNEQFF.

This chain uses TRBV2 with TRBJ1-5, with a tentative D call TRBD1 (6 bases). With 6 bases removed from V and 2 bases from J, the gap between germline ends came to 14 bases. Germline CDR1 reads SNHLY; CDR2 reads FYNNEI. This CDR3 spans 15 amino acids. The CDR3 here is CASSPRAGGNQPQHF. CDR3 sequence (DNA): TGTGCCAGCAGCCCCCGAGCAGGGGGCAATCAGCCCCAGCATTTT.

The rearrangement uses TRBV30 and TRBJ1-6; weak D call: TRBD1 (6 bases). The CDR3 has 16 amino acids. Trimming left V 3 bases short and J 7 bases short, with 19 bases between. Germline CDR1 GTSNPN, CDR2 SVGIG (reference sequence). CDR3 loop: CAWSPGQFSGNSPLHF. The CDR3 DNA is TGTGCCTGGAGCCCCGGACAGTTTTCGGGCAATTCACCCCTCCACTTT.

The V and J genes are TRBV23-1 and TRBJ2-1; maybe TRBD1 (6 bases). TRBV23-1 qualifies as an ORF whose function is uncertain. The CDR3 spans 17 residues. The V end lost 4 bases, the J end lost 3 bases, and 19 bases lay between the germline ends. The CDR3 loop is CASSPIDHPRGYNEQFF. DNA of the CDR3: TGCGCCAGCAGTCCAATTGACCATCCCAGGGGCTACAATGAGCAGTTCTTC.

The V call is TRBV7-2, the J call TRBJ2-1, with unresolved D. Germline loops: CDR1 SGHTA, CDR2 FQGNSA. Trimming stripped 7 bases from V and 3 bases from J, with 4 bases between. This CDR3 is built from 11 residues. For the CDR3, the DNA is TGTGCCAGCACCTACTACAATGAGCAGTTCTTC. This sequence encodes CASTYYNEQFF.

J is TRBJ1-1 and V is TRBV6-6; D call uncertain. This CDR3 is 13 amino acids long. Germline V gives CDR1 MNHNY, CDR2 SVGAGI (reference sequence). With 6 bases removed from V and 4 bases from J, the gap between germline ends came to 12 bases. CDR3 coding DNA: TGTGCCAGCAGACTGGACCCCTCCACTGAAGCTTTCTTT. Amino acid sequence: CASRLDPSTEAFF.

The chain links TRBV19 to TRBJ2-7, with D maybe TRBD2 (5 bases). The germline V gene has CDR1 LNHDA and CDR2 SQIVND (reference sequence). CDR3 length: 14 amino acids. V lost 2 bases to trimming and J lost 6 bases, with 14 bases between them. DNA of the CDR3: TGTGCCAGTAGTATACAACGGGGTATGGGCGAGCAGTACTTC. This encodes CASSIQRGMGEQYF. The entire variable domain, with the rest obtained from reference TRBV19 and TRBJ2-7, is as follows: DGGITQSPKYLFRKEGQNVTLSCEQNLNHDAMYWYRQDPGQGLRLIYYSQIVNDFQKGDIAEGYSVSREKKESFPLTVTSAQKNPTAFYLCASSIQRGMGEQYFGPGTRLTVT.

J is TRBJ2-1 and V is TRBV10-3, with TRBD2 matching over 8 bases. Per germline, CDR1 ENHRY and CDR2 SYGVKD. Trimming cost V 7 bases and J 5 bases; bases outside gene matches: 7. The CDR3 contains 14 residues. The CDR3 region is CAIMDGGGDNEQFF. DNA for the CDR3: TGTGCCATCATGGACGGGGGGGGAGACAATGAGCAGTTCTTC.

As for this clone: A far larger clone is one nucleotide away, so this likely arose from a read error. The identical CDR3 is also encoded by other nucleotide sequences in the sample. The rearrangement links TRBV7-2 to TRBJ2-7; D is undetermined. CDR3 length: 15 residues. In germline, CDR1 is SGHTA, CDR2 FQGNSA. CDR3 residues: CASSLYRSTAGEQYF. In DNA form, the CDR3 reads TGTGCCAGCAGCTTGTATAGGTCCACCGCCGGTGAGCAGTACTTT.

This clone is labeled medium-sized (0.01 to 0.1%). The CDR3 coding sequence is TGTGCCATCAGTGAGAGTCTGTACGAGCAGTACTTC. Translated: CAISESLYEQYF. V usage is TRBV10-3 and J usage is TRBJ2-7; no clear D. CDR3 size: 12 residues. Germline values: CDR1 ENHRY, CDR2 SYGVKD. Deletions cut 2 bases from V and 4 bases from J, with 6 bases between.

The chain couples TRBV25-1 to TRBJ2-7; D is perhaps TRBD1 (6 bases). The CDR3 totals 17 residues. The V gene lost 3 bases and the J gene lost 1 base, with 19 bases spanning the gap. In germline, CDR1 is MGHDK, CDR2 SYGVNS. CDR3 nucleotide sequence: TGTGCCAGCAGTGACGTTCCCGACAGAGGGGGTTCCTACGAGCAGTACTTC. It encodes CASSDVPDRGGSYEQYF.